A selection of T cell receptor beta chains follows, all from one sample in a study of blood T cell repertoires in COVID-19. TCRdb's table, derived via immunoSEQ multiplex PCR, lists solely in-frame clones and lacks some. The data show 60,000 or so clones, around 88% seen once. Material for sequencing was peripheral blood. The receptors derive from a man aged 55 to 69 with acute or convalescent COVID-19. The CDR3 runs from the conserved cysteine through the conserved F or W. A D gene is named only where the DNA matches it firmly. Only part of the rows carry a size: once, few, many, or a class if the clone is expanded.

J gene | V gene | D gene | clone size | CDR3 protein | CDR3 DNA
TRBJ1-6 | TRBV30 | TRBD1 | once | CAWSEDRDSPLHF | TGTGCCTGGAGTGAGGACAGGGATTCACCCCTCCACTTT
TRBJ2-2 | TRBV2 | TRBD1 | once | CASSQNRGQYTGELFF | TGTGCCAGCAGCCAGAACAGGGGGCAGTACACCGGGGAGCTGTTTTTT
TRBJ2-7 | TRBV5-4 | TRBD2 | NA | CASSRGLAGGVQYF | TGTGCCAGCAGCCGAGGACTAGCGGGAGGCGTGCAGTACTTC
TRBJ2-5 | TRBV30 | NA | NA | CAWSGPARETQYF | TGTGCCTGGAGTGGTCCAGCGAGGGAGACCCAGTACTTC
TRBJ1-2 | TRBV28 | TRBD1 | NA | CASIGTGDGYTF | TGTGCCAGCATTGGGACAGGGGACGGCTACACCTTC
TRBJ1-3 | TRBV4-2 | NA | NA | CASSQGGYGTGNTIYF | TGTGCCAGCAGCCAAGGAGGCTACGGGACTGGAAACACCATATATTTT
TRBJ2-4 | TRBV2 | TRBD2 | NA | CAGAGEAENIQYF | TGTGCCGGAGCGGGAGAGGCGGAAAACATTCAGTACTTC
TRBJ2-2 | TRBV3-1/TRBV3-2 | TRBD2 | NA | CASSPLAGDGELFF | TGTGCCAGCAGCCCACTAGCGGGAGACGGGGAGCTGTTTTTT
TRBJ2-3 | TRBV7-3 | TRBD2 | NA | CASQPIPSGSSSTDTQYF | TGTGCCAGCCAACCCATTCCTAGCGGGAGCTCTAGCACAGATACGCAGTATTTT
TRBJ1-1 | TRBV14 | NA | NA | CASSQTQNTEAFF | TGTGCCAGCAGCCAAACTCAGAACACTGAAGCTTTCTTT
TRBJ2-1 | TRBV27 | NA | NA | CASSSRDSYNEQFF | TGTGCCAGCAGTTCACGGGATTCCTACAATGAGCAGTTCTTC
TRBJ2-3 | TRBV3-1/TRBV3-2 | NA | NA | CASTRSLADTDTQYF | TGTGCCAGCACCCGGAGCCTGGCTGACACAGATACGCAGTATTTT
TRBJ1-2 | TRBV18 | NA | NA | CASSPSTANYGYTF | TGTGCCAGCTCACCATCAACAGCTAACTATGGCTACACCTTC
TRBJ2-1 | TRBV4-1 | TRBD1 | few | CASSLRQGSGNEQFF | TGCGCCAGCAGCCTGCGACAGGGTTCGGGAAATGAGCAGTTCTTC
TRBJ2-3 | TRBV5-1 | TRBD1 | NA | CASTEAGQGPDTQYF | TGCGCCAGCACGGAAGCGGGACAGGGGCCAGATACGCAGTATTTT
TRBJ2-3 | TRBV28 | NA | NA | CASSISTDTQYF | TGTGCCAGCAGTATAAGCACAGATACGCAGTATTTT
TRBJ1-6 | TRBV30 | NA | NA | CAWTILRGRNSPLHF | TGTGCCTGGACCATCCTTAGGGGCCGGAATTCACCCCTCCACTTT
TRBJ2-2 | TRBV7-8 | NA | NA | CASSPPLRERTGELFF | TGTGCCAGCAGCCCCCCCCTGCGGGAACGCACCGGGGAGCTGTTTTTT
TRBJ2-4 | TRBV5-4 | TRBD1 | NA | CASSRTGKNIQYF | TGTGCCAGCAGCAGGACAGGGAAAAACATTCAGTACTTC
TRBJ1-1 | TRBV6-5 | NA | NA | CAGSGGNTEAFF | TGTGCCGGCTCCGGGGGGAACACTGAAGCTTTCTTT
TRBJ2-3 | TRBV11-2 | TRBD2 | once | CASSLTGRGDTQYF | TGTGCCAGCAGCTTAACGGGGCGGGGGGATACGCAGTATTTT
TRBJ2-3 | TRBV3-1/TRBV3-2 | TRBD2 | NA | CASSQWLAGSVSDTQYF | TGTGCCAGCAGCCAATGGCTAGCGGGTTCGGTATCAGATACGCAGTATTTT
TRBJ2-7 | TRBV18 | TRBD1 | NA | CASSPLRQGDGEQYF | TGTGCCAGCTCACCACTCCGGCAGGGGGACGGCGAGCAGTACTTC
TRBJ2-7 | TRBV30 | NA | NA | CAWATYEQYF | TGTGCCTGGGCCACCTACGAGCAGTACTTC
TRBJ2-6 | TRBV6-5 | TRBD2 | NA | CASSSSGSSGANVLTF | TGTGCCAGCAGTTCTAGCGGGAGCTCTGGGGCCAACGTCCTGACTTTC
TRBJ1-2 | TRBV2 | TRBD1 | NA | CASRGQANYGYTF | TGTGCCAGCAGAGGACAGGCTAACTATGGCTACACCTTC
TRBJ1-1 | TRBV6-6 | NA | NA | CASSSRYTEAFF | TGTGCCAGCAGTTCCCGTTACACTGAAGCTTTCTTT
TRBJ1-2 | TRBV28 | NA | NA | CATRLRFYGYTF | TGTGCCACTCGTTTGCGTTTCTATGGCTACACCTTC
TRBJ1-2 | TRBV10-2 | NA | NA | CATQTESGKGYTF | TGCGCCACCCAGACCGAATCAGGGAAAGGCTACACCTTC
TRBJ2-1 | TRBV27 | NA | few | CATRLRDYWHEQFF | TGTGCCACCCGATTGCGGGATTATTGGCATGAGCAGTTCTTC
TRBJ2-3 | TRBV27 | NA | NA | CASSFAATDTQYF | TGTGCCAGCAGTTTTGCGGCGACAGATACGCAGTATTTT
TRBJ2-6 | TRBV27 | NA | NA | CASSFQGANVLTF | TGTGCCAGCAGTTTTCAGGGGGCCAACGTCCTGACTTTC
TRBJ1-1 | TRBV5-1 | NA | medium-sized | CASSPGSKGDTEAFF | TGCGCCAGCAGCCCCGGTTCAAAAGGGGACACTGAAGCTTTCTTT
TRBJ2-1 | TRBV7-8 | TRBD2 | NA | CASSLGGAGGPPYNEQFF | TGTGCCAGCAGCTTAGGGGGAGCGGGAGGGCCCCCCTACAATGAGCAGTTCTTC
TRBJ1-1 | TRBV6-1 | NA | NA | CASSELEATEAFF | TGTGCCAGCAGTGAGTTGGAGGCCACTGAAGCTTTCTTT
TRBJ2-1 | TRBV7-3 | NA | NA | CASSPEPNNEQFF | TGTGCCAGCAGCCCGGAGCCGAACAATGAGCAGTTCTTC
TRBJ2-1 | TRBV2 | NA | NA | CASLRTALGNEQFF | TGTGCCAGCTTGAGGACAGCCCTTGGGAATGAGCAGTTCTTC
TRBJ2-1 | TRBV7-6 | TRBD2 | NA | CASSLLPLLAGNNNEQFF | TGTGCCAGCAGCTTATTGCCCCTACTAGCGGGCAATAACAATGAGCAGTTCTTC
TRBJ1-4 | TRBV7-9 | TRBD1 | NA | CASTESTGGPEKLFF | TGTGCCAGCACCGAATCTACAGGGGGGCCTGAAAAACTGTTTTTT
TRBJ2-2 | TRBV2 | NA | NA | CASSWERITGELFF | TGTGCCAGCAGTTGGGAGCGAATCACCGGGGAGCTGTTTTTT
TRBJ1-5 | TRBV2 | TRBD1 | NA | CASTTAFRDSYNQPQHF | TGTGCCAGCACCACCGCCTTTCGGGACAGCTACAATCAGCCCCAGCATTTT
TRBJ2-2 | TRBV7-8 | TRBD2 | once | CASSERPGLPNTGELFF | TGTGCCAGCAGCGAACGACCGGGACTACCTAACACCGGGGAGCTGTTTTTT
TRBJ2-7 | TRBV3-1/TRBV3-2 | TRBD1 | NA | CASSDWGQGTSYEQYF | TGTGCCAGCAGCGACTGGGGACAGGGGACCTCCTACGAGCAGTACTTC
TRBJ1-1 | TRBV6-5 | TRBD1 | NA | CASTKTGEVRAFF | TGTGCCAGCACTAAAACAGGGGAAGTAAGAGCTTTCTTT
TRBJ1-1 | TRBV5-1 | TRBD1 | NA | CASQGAGGFNTEAFF | TGCGCCAGCCAAGGGGCAGGGGGCTTTAACACTGAAGCTTTCTTT
TRBJ2-7 | TRBV9 | TRBD1 | NA | CASSVRDRGGYEQYF | TGTGCCAGCAGCGTAAGGGACAGGGGTGGCTACGAGCAGTACTTC
TRBJ1-5 | TRBV27 | NA | NA | CASSSGRNQPQHF | TGTGCCAGCAGTTCAGGGAGGAATCAGCCCCAGCATTTT
TRBJ1-3 | TRBV7-9 | NA | few | CASSLSLGNTIYF | TGTGCCAGCAGCTTAAGCCTGGGAAACACCATATATTTT
TRBJ1-2 | TRBV10-3 | TRBD1 | NA | CAVTGDQNYGYTF | TGTGCAGTAACAGGGGATCAGAACTATGGCTACACCTTC
TRBJ2-7 | TRBV28 | TRBD2 | NA | CASTVRTSGRAYEQYF | TGTGCCAGCACCGTGAGGACTAGCGGGAGAGCCTACGAGCAGTACTTC
TRBJ1-1 | TRBV28 | TRBD1 | once | CASSFTGGSAFF | TGTGCCAGCAGTTTCACAGGGGGCTCGGCTTTCTTT
TRBJ2-3 | TRBV18 | TRBD1 | NA | CASSPGQGNTDTQYF | TGTGCCAGCTCACCGGGACAGGGGAACACAGATACGCAGTATTTT
TRBJ2-5 | TRBV7-2 | NA | NA | CASSLQGGIETQYF | TGTGCCAGCAGCTTACAAGGAGGGATAGAGACCCAGTACTTC
TRBJ1-6 | TRBV27 | NA | NA | CASSLESSYNSPLHF | TGTGCCAGCAGTTTAGAGAGCTCCTATAATTCACCCCTCCACTTT
TRBJ1-3 | TRBV11-2 | NA | NA | CASSPFRAGGNTIYF | TGTGCCAGCAGCCCCTTCAGGGCAGGGGGAAACACCATATATTTT
TRBJ2-7 | TRBV5-1 | TRBD1 | NA | CASRPGTGNNEQYF | TGCGCCAGCCGCCCTGGGACAGGGAACAACGAGCAGTACTTC
TRBJ2-1 | TRBV28 | TRBD1 | NA | CASPPGTGLISLYNEQFF | TGTGCCAGCCCCCCCGGGACAGGGCTGATCTCTCTCTACAATGAGCAGTTCTTC
TRBJ2-1 | TRBV5-1 | TRBD1 | NA | CASSPGTGGGNEQFF | TGCGCCAGCAGCCCGGGGACAGGGGGTGGCAATGAGCAGTTCTTC
TRBJ2-2 | TRBV19 | NA | NA | CASSMVSGELFF | TGTGCCAGTAGTATGGTGAGCGGGGAGCTGTTTTTT
TRBJ2-3 | TRBV18 | TRBD1 | once | CASSPGTGGDTQYF | TGTGCCAGCTCACCTGGGACAGGGGGCGATACGCAGTATTTT